The 20 T cell receptor beta chains below were found in one sample sequenced in a study of blood T cell repertoires in COVID-19. Profiling relied on immunoSEQ multiplex PCR, and the TCRdb table lists in-frame clones only, not all of them. The sample holds about 97,000 clones, almost 85% seen once. Sequencing was performed on peripheral blood. The receptors shown here come from a man between 35 and 55 years old with active or convalescent COVID-19.

This clone has more than one count but fewer than ten. J is TRBJ1-3 and V is TRBV5-1; D is unresolved. Trimming left V 4 bases short and J 4 bases short, with 12 bases between. Germline V gene data show CDR1 as SGHRS and CDR2 as YFSETQ. The CDR3 extends over 14 amino acids. The CDR3, as DNA: TGCGCCAGCAGCCCTGGTGAACGGGGAAACACCATATATTTT. Its protein is CASSPGERGNTIYF.

The V and J genes are TRBV24-1 and TRBJ2-1; D is uncertain. Per the germline V gene, CDR1 is KGHDR and CDR2 is SFDVKD. The length of the CDR3 is 17 residues. Trimming stripped 2 bases from V and 6 bases from J, with 19 bases between. The DNA for the CDR3 is TGTGCCACCAGTGATTCCCGACGAGGAATAACCTTCAATGAGCAGTTCTTC. This translates into CATSDSRRGITFNEQFF.

This clone was observed a few times. V usage is TRBV5-6 and J usage is TRBJ1-5; tentative D call: TRBD1 (6 bases). Germline loops: CDR1 SGHDT, CDR2 YYEEEE. The V end was cut by 4 bases, the J end by 0 bases, with 11 bases between. The length of the CDR3 is 15 residues. The CDR3 sequence: CASSRGQYSNQPQHF. In nucleotides, the CDR3 is TGTGCCAGCAGCCGAGGACAGTATAGCAATCAGCCCCAGCATTTT.

The chain joins TRBV3-1 (or the pseudogene TRBV3-2) to TRBJ1-2; tentatively, D is TRBD1 (6 bases). Germline V gene lookup returns CDR1 LGHDT and CDR2 YNNKEL (reference sequence). V was cut by 4 bases and J by 2 bases, with 8 bases left in between. CDR3 length: 13 amino acids. Here the CDR3 DNA reads TGTGCCAGCAGCCCGGGACACAACTATGGCTACACCTTC. It yields the protein CASSPGHNYGYTF.

The V call is TRBV19, the J call TRBJ1-5; D perhaps matches TRBD1 (5 bases). This CDR3 region has 12 residues. The V gene's germline CDR1 is LNHDA and CDR2 SQIVND (reference sequence). V was pared by 5 bases and J by 11 bases, with 13 bases between. The CDR3 spells CASSDRLSAQHF. The CDR3 nucleotides are TGTGCCAGTAGTGACAGATTAAGTGCCCAGCATTTT.

The chain is built from TRBV18 and TRBJ1-3, with TRBD1 matching 7 bases. This CDR3 is 14 amino acids long. Trimming removed 3 bases from V and 3 bases from J; junction bases left unmatched: 2. Germline V gives CDR1 KGHSH, CDR2 LQKENI. CDR3 coding DNA: TGTGCCAGCTCACCCGGGACAGTTGGAAACACCATATATTTT. It is translated as CASSPGTVGNTIYF. The full variable domain, with the rest looked up from reference TRBV18 and TRBJ1-3, is NAGVMQNPRHLVRRRGQEARLRCSPMKGHSHVYWYRQLPEEGLKFMVYLQKENIIDESGMPKERFSAEFPKEGPSILRIQQVVRGDSAAYFCASSPGTVGNTIYFGEGSWLTVV.

The chain carries TRBV9 and TRBJ1-3; D might be TRBD1 (5 bases). Germline V gene data show CDR1 as SGDLS and CDR2 as YYNGEE. This CDR3 has 14 residues. The germline V and J ends were trimmed by 0 bases and 8 bases, with 12 bases remaining between them. The CDR3: CASSVDGRADTIYF. In nucleotides, the CDR3 is TGTGCCAGCAGCGTAGACGGCAGGGCGGACACCATATATTTT.

This clone was counted a few times. The gene calls are TRBV10-3 and TRBJ2-5; 7 positions agree with TRBD1. The germline V gene has CDR1 ENHRY and CDR2 SYGVKD. The CDR3 has 12 residues. V dropped 4 bases and J dropped 5; count of bases not matched to a gene: 1. The CDR3 nucleotides are TGTGCCATCAGTGGCAGGGGGGAGACCCAGTACTTC. Translating it yields CAISGRGETQYF.

This chain uses TRBV19 with TRBJ1-2, with D perhaps matching TRBD1 (5 bases). Trimming pared 6 bases from V and 4 bases from J, leaving 9 bases between. Germline CDR1 LNHDA, CDR2 SQIVND (reference sequence). The CDR3 spans 12 residues. In DNA form, the CDR3 reads TGTGCCAGTAGCCAGGGCTTCTATGGCTACACCTTC. Encoded protein: CASSQGFYGYTF.

The V gene is TRBV29-1, the J gene TRBJ2-7, with TRBD1 matching over 7 bases. Germline V gene sequence: CDR1 SQVTM, CDR2 ANQGSEA. J lost 3 bases, V lost 5 bases, and 10 bases had no gene match. The CDR3 has 14 amino acids. The CDR3 region has the DNA TGCAGCGTTTCGACAGGGAAGATCAACTACGAGCAGTACTTC. Translating it yields CSVSTGKINYEQYF.

This sequence joins TRBV9 and TRBJ2-3; D is perhaps TRBD2 (6 bases). CDR3 length: 16 residues. Germline CDR1 reads SGDLS; CDR2 reads YYNGEE. The V gene lost 0 bases and the J gene lost 4 bases, with 15 bases spanning the gap. CDR3 sequence (DNA): TGTGCCAGCAGCGTAGTACCCCTCGGGACTGCAGATACGCAGTATTTT. It is translated as CASSVVPLGTADTQYF.

This clone was picked up one time. The chain employs TRBV12-5 and TRBJ2-7; D is ambiguous. The CDR3 contains 12 residues. Germline V gene sequence: CDR1 LGHNT, CDR2 FRNRAP. Trimming shortened V by 0 bases and J by 3 bases, and 3 bases separated the two germline ends. The CDR3 sequence is CASGLVLYEQYF. CDR3 nucleotides: TGTGCTAGTGGTTTGGTCCTCTACGAGCAGTACTTC.

The V call is TRBV4-3, the J call TRBJ2-7; 8 positions agree with TRBD2. Trimming cost V 0 bases and J 4 bases; bases outside gene matches: 5. Germline V gene lookup returns CDR1 LGHNA and CDR2 YSLEER. CDR3 length equals 15 residues. The CDR3 spells CASSQEAGGIYEQYF. CDR3 nucleotides: TGCGCCAGCAGCCAAGAGGCGGGGGGCATTTACGAGCAGTACTTC.

This sequence joins TRBV27 and TRBJ2-7; TRBD1 aligns across 12 bases. V was pared by 6 bases and J by 3 bases, with 6 bases of the junction left unmatched. CDR1 MNHEY and CDR2 SMNVEV come from the germline V gene (reference sequence). The CDR3 runs 15 residues. As DNA, the CDR3 is TGTGCCAGCAGGCCCGGGACAGGGGGCAACTACGAGCAGTACTTC. Translated: CASRPGTGGNYEQYF.

The CDR3 DNA reads TGTGCCAGCAGTCCCCGACAGGTCCCCGGGGAGCTGTTTTTT. This codes for CASSPRQVPGELFF. V is TRBV6-5 and J is TRBJ2-2, with D possibly TRBD1 on 6 matching bases. Trimming shortened V by 5 bases and J by 6 bases, and 13 bases separated the two germline ends. This CDR3 comprises 14 residues. Germline V gene sequence: CDR1 MNHEY, CDR2 SVGAGI.

Note on this clone: The sample has other DNA sequences that encode this CDR3 too. This sequence joins TRBV9 and TRBJ2-5; D perhaps matches TRBD2 (5 bases). The length of the CDR3 is 14 residues. Germline V gene sequence: CDR1 SGDLS, CDR2 YYNGEE. V shed 0 bases and J shed 1 base, with 7 bases lying between them. CDR3 nucleotide sequence: TGTGCCAGCAGCGTAGAGGGAGCCCAAGAGACCCAGTACTTC. This encodes CASSVEGAQETQYF.

This clone came up many times. CDR3 residues: CASSLDQYEQYF. The DNA of the CDR3 is TGTGCCAGCAGCTTGGACCAGTACGAGCAGTACTTC. The chain is built from TRBV5-4 and TRBJ2-7; D gene unclear. V was pared by 0 bases and J by 4 bases, with 5 bases between. Germline lookup yields CDR1 SGHNT and CDR2 YYREEE (reference sequence). The CDR3 extends over 12 amino acids.

The V call is TRBV5-1, the J call TRBJ2-3; TRBD1 matches 7 bases. Germline assignment: CDR1 SGHRS and CDR2 YFSETQ. The CDR3 contains 18 residues. V was clipped by 4 bases and J by 3 bases; unmatched bases: 17. This CDR3 reads CASSRGGTGAGPTDTQYF. The CDR3 DNA is TGCGCCAGCAGCCGCGGAGGAACAGGGGCAGGGCCTACAGATACGCAGTATTTT.

The rearrangement joins TRBV11-3 to TRBJ2-7; 8 nucleotides agree with TRBD2. After removal of 5 bases from V and 4 bases from J, the junction contained 4 bases not matched to a gene. CDR1 is SGHNT and CDR2 is YENEEA in the germline V gene. CDR3 length: 13 residues. CDR3 bases: TGTGCCAGCAGCGTTAGCGGGGTATACGAGCAGTACTTC. Translating gives CASSVSGVYEQYF.

The chain is built from TRBV6-5 and TRBJ1-1; D may be TRBD1 (6 bases). Trimming stripped 6 bases from V and 4 bases from J, with 15 bases between. This CDR3 contains 14 residues. Germline CDR1 and CDR2: MNHEY and SVGAGI. In nucleotides, the CDR3 is TGTGCCAGCAGCCCACAGGGTGGGGGCACTGAAGCTTTCTTT. Its protein is CASSPQGGGTEAFF.